This T cell receptor beta chain emerged from a study of control samples from healthy donors and cancer patients. The germline V gene has CDR1 MNHNY and CDR2 SVGAGI (reference sequence). The CDR3 is 14 amino acids. Trimming shortened V by 6 bases and J by 4 bases, and 16 bases separated the two germline ends. The method was immunoSEQ multiplex PCR; TCRdb's version includes in-frame clones alone and lacks a portion of them. The sample lists 110,000 to 150,000 clones, 75% to 90% occurring once. This chain connects TRBV6-6 to TRBJ2-7; D possibly corresponds to TRBD2 (7 bases). The receptor's source is a man younger than 45 in good health. Sequenced input: blood. The CDR3 region has the DNA TGTGCCAGCAGCATAGGGGGGGCTCTTTACGAGCAGTACTTC. It is translated as CASSIGGALYEQYF.